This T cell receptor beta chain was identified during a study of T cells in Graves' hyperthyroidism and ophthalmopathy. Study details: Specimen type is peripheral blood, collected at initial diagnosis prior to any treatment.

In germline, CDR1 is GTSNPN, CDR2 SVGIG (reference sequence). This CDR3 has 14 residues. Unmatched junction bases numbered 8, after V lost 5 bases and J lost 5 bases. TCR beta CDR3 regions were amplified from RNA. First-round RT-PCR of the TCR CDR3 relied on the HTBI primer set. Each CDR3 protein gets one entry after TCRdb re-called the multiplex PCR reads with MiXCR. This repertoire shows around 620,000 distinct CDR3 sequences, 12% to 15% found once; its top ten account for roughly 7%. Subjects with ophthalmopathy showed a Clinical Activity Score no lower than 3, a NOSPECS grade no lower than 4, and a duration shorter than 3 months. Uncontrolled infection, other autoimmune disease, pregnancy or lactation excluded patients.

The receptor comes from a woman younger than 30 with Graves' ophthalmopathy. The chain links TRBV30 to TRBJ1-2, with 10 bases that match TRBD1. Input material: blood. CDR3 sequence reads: CAWGPTGGRYGYTF. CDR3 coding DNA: TGTGCCTGGGGCCCGACAGGGGGCAGGTATGGCTACACCTTC.